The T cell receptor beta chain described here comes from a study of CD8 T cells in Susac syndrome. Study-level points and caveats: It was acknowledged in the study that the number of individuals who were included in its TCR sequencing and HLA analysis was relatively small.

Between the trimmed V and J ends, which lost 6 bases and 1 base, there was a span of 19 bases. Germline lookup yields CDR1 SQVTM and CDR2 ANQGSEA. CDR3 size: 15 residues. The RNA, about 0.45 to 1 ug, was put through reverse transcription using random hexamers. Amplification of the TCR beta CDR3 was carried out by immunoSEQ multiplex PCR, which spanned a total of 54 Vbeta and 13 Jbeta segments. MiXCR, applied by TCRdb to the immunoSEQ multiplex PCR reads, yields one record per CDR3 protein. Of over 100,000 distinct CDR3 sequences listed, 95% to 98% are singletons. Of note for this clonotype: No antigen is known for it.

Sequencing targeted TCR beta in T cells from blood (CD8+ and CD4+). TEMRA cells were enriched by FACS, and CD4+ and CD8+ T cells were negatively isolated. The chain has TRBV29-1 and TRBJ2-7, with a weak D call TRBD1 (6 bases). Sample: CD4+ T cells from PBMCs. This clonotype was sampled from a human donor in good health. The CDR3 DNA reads TGCAGCGTCCGGGACATAACCCTGAATTCCTACGAGCAGTACTTC. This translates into CSVRDITLNSYEQYF.